This T cell receptor (beta chain) was captured in a study of blood T cell repertoires in COVID-19. The overall study: The recovered donors of Cohort 3 showed two negative PCRs, clearance, or symptom resolution. Acute and convalescent COVID-19 specimens originated in the United States, Italy and Spain.

Trimming cost V 6 bases and J 6 bases; bases outside gene matches: 7. The CDR3 has 15 residues. CDR1 and CDR2 from the germline V gene are KGHSH and LQKENI. Original processing notes: Reference gene primers were amplified, and this amplification served to estimate nucleated cell counts. TCRdb's table, derived via immunoSEQ multiplex PCR, lists solely in-frame clones and lacks some. Clone size and V and J calls were adopted from that table, with D and trimming inferred from the DNA. This repertoire shows 330,000 or so clones, around 87% found once; its top ten account for 1.5% to 2.5%. The sequenced sample was PBMCs or T cells enriched from blood (not recorded which). The clonotype originates from a man aged 40-49 years in a cohort exposed to, infected with or recovered from COVID-19 (not recorded which). The chain combines TRBV18 with TRBJ2-4; TRBD1 agrees at 11 bases. The CDR3 protein is CASSLGQGASNIQYF. The CDR3 DNA is TGTGCCAGCTCCCTTGGACAGGGGGCCTCAAACATTCAGTACTTC. The complete variable domain, with remaining parts taken from reference TRBV18 and TRBJ2-4, reads NAGVMQNPRHLVRRRGQEARLRCSPMKGHSHVYWYRQLPEEGLKFMVYLQKENIIDESGMPKERFSAEFPKEGPSILRIQQVVRGDSAAYFCASSLGQGASNIQYFGAGTRLSVL.